This T cell receptor (beta chain) appears in the sequencing data of a study of T cell responses to AZD1222 COVID-19 vaccine. Study-wide points: Unmutated variant regions are reportedly targeted by nearly half of spike-specific TCRs. Samples come after the peak T cell response, not at day 14. Donors, mostly white British, included more females; clonal diversity was possibly underestimated.

The CDR3 has 15 amino acids. V lost 4 bases, J lost 0 bases, and 7 bases lay in between. Per the germline V gene, CDR1 is SNHLY and CDR2 is FYNNEI. As for this clone: Antigen: not known.

Some clones are missing from TCRdb's copy, which holds only in-frame ones; the method was immunoSEQ multiplex PCR. This table holds around 150,000 clones, 92% found once. The origin of this receptor is an adult who received the AZD1222 COVID-19 vaccine. Sequencing was performed on peripheral blood, taken 28 days after the second AZD1222 dose. This chain uses TRBV2 with TRBJ1-6; the D is unclear. The CDR3 sequence: CASSAIYSYNSPLHF. The DNA of the CDR3 is TGTGCCAGCAGTGCTATCTACTCCTATAATTCACCCCTCCACTTT.